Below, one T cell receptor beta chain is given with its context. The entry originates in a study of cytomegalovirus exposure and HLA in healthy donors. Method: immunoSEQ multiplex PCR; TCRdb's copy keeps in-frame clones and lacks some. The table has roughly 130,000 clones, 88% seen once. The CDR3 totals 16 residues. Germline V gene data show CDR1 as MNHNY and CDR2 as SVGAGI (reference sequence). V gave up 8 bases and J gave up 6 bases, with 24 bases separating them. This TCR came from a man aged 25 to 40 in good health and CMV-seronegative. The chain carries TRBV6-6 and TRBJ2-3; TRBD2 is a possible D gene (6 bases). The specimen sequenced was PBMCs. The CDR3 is CASRVDLARSRDTQYF. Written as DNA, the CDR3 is TGTGCCAGCCGGGTCGATCTAGCGAGAAGTAGGGATACGCAGTATTTT.